A single sample gave rise to the 32 T cell receptor beta chains below, sequenced in a study of blood T cell repertoires in COVID-19. Sequenced by immunoSEQ multiplex PCR; TCRdb stores in-frame clones only, minus some. The sample records 290,000 or so clones, roughly 89% being singletons. Specimen: PBMCs or T cells enriched from blood (not recorded which). Receptors were obtained from a woman younger than 30 with acute COVID-19.

This clone was picked up one time. CDR3 bases: TGTGCCAGCAGTGAACCCGGGACAGTCTATGGCTACACCTTC. It codes for CASSEPGTVYGYTF. V and J are TRBV25-1 and TRBJ1-2; 7 bases are a match to TRBD1. This CDR3 comprises 14 residues. The V gene's germline CDR1 is MGHDK and CDR2 SYGVNS. V gave up 2 bases and J gave up 4 bases; unmatched junction bases: 4.

The chain recombines TRBV6-6 with TRBJ1-2; D is unresolved. The CDR3 runs to 14 residues. Germline-derived CDR1 and CDR2 are MNHNY and SVGAGI (reference sequence). The V gene lost 10 bases and the J gene lost 8 bases, with 23 bases spanning the gap. DNA for the CDR3: TGTGCCACCCAGGCGGGGTCGGCCAGGAACGGCTACACCTTC. Translated: CATQAGSARNGYTF.

The chain's CDR3 is CASSASNSKDTQYF. The CDR3 DNA reads TGTGCCAGCAGTGCTAGCAATTCAAAGGATACGCAGTATTTT. The rearrangement uses TRBV2 and TRBJ2-3, with D perhaps matching TRBD2 (5 bases). Trimming removed 4 bases at V and 6 bases at J, with 14 bases between. Germline values: CDR1 SNHLY, CDR2 FYNNEI. This CDR3 spans 14 amino acids.

The V and J genes are TRBV18 and TRBJ2-7, with a possible D match to TRBD1 (6 bases). Trimming left V 2 bases short and J 2 bases short, with 16 bases between. This CDR3 region has 16 residues. Germline V gene sequence: CDR1 KGHSH, CDR2 LQKENI. The CDR3 DNA follows: TGTGCCAGCTCACCATCCGGGACAATGAGAACCTACGAGCAGTACTTC. This encodes CASSPSGTMRTYEQYF.

A word on this clone: One end of the junction does not line up with germline, which may come from a read error. The rearrangement joins TRBV7-7 to TRBJ2-1, with D possibly being TRBD2 (6 bases). The CDR3 runs 16 residues. Germline V gene lookup returns CDR1 SSHAT and CDR2 FNYEAQ (reference sequence). Here the CDR3 reads CASSRRPAGGYNEQFF. CDR3 nucleotide sequence: TGTGCTAGCAGCCGACGTCCAGCGGGCGGCTACAATGAGCAGTTCTTC.

V is TRBV27 and J is TRBJ2-7, with no clear D. Germline V gives CDR1 MNHEY, CDR2 SMNVEV (reference sequence). V dropped 3 bases and J dropped 0 bases, with 9 bases sitting between them. CDR3 size: 14 residues. CDR3 amino acids: CASSLRRPSYEQYF. The CDR3, as DNA: TGTGCCAGCAGTTTGAGGCGGCCCTCCTACGAGCAGTACTTC.

V gene TRBV28 combines with J gene TRBJ1-1; D is ambiguous. Germline lookup yields CDR1 MDHEN and CDR2 SYDVKM. Trimming removed 3 bases at V and 8 bases at J, with 10 bases between. The CDR3 contains 12 residues. CDR3 residues: CASSLRVGEAFF. The CDR3 DNA reads as TGTGCCAGCAGTTTGAGGGTCGGGGAAGCTTTCTTT.

The genes are TRBV7-9 and TRBJ1-2; 8 bases are shared with TRBD1. There are 15 residues in the CDR3. Germline loops: CDR1 SEHNR, CDR2 FQNEAQ (reference sequence). Losses at the gene ends were 5 bases for V and 8 bases for J; bases not matched to a gene: 13. CDR3 sequence (DNA): TGTGCCAGCAGCAATGCAGACAGGGGAGGCCACGGCTACACCTTC. Its protein product is CASSNADRGGHGYTF.

The V and J genes are TRBV9 and TRBJ2-1; a weak D match, TRBD1 (6 bases). CDR1 and CDR2 (germline): SGDLS, YYNGEE. The CDR3 totals 12 residues. The germline V and J ends were trimmed by 4 bases and 7 bases, with 9 bases remaining between them. The CDR3 loop reads CASSQGPNEQFF. CDR3 bases: TGTGCCAGCAGCCAGGGGCCTAATGAGCAGTTCTTC.

The genes are TRBV28 and TRBJ2-3; 8 bases are a match to TRBD1. This CDR3 is 17 amino acids long. CDR1 is MDHEN and CDR2 is SYDVKM in the germline V gene. Unmatched junction bases numbered 12, after V lost 7 bases and J lost 0 bases. Here the CDR3 reads CASKTRWTGRSTDTQYF. DNA of the CDR3: TGTGCCAGCAAAACCCGTTGGACAGGGCGGAGCACAGATACGCAGTATTTT.

The V and J genes are TRBV4-2 and TRBJ2-3; D gene unclear. This CDR3 contains 14 residues. From germline, CDR1 is LGHNA and CDR2 YNFKEQ. V lost 0 bases to trimming and J lost 1 base, with 5 bases between them. The CDR3 protein is CASSQEERTDTQYF. CDR3 bases: TGTGCCAGCAGCCAAGAGGAGCGCACAGATACGCAGTATTTT.

The gene calls are TRBV24-1 and TRBJ2-2; 14 positions match TRBD2. CDR3 size: 16 residues. Per germline, CDR1 KGHDR and CDR2 SFDVKD. Losses at the gene ends were 7 bases for V and 4 bases for J; bases not matched to a gene: 4. The CDR3 is CATRGTSGRGTGELFF. For the CDR3, the DNA is TGTGCCACCAGGGGGACTAGCGGGAGAGGCACCGGGGAGCTGTTTTTT.

This rearrangement joins TRBV7-2 to TRBJ2-1; unclear D gene. Per germline, CDR1 SGHTA and CDR2 FQGNSA. The CDR3 is 14 residues long. Trimming stripped 1 base from V and 9 bases from J, with 13 bases between. The CDR3 sequence is CASSLVIQISEQFF. The CDR3 DNA reads TGTGCCAGCAGCTTAGTAATCCAGATCAGTGAGCAGTTCTTC.

V and J are TRBV11-2 and TRBJ1-3; D may be TRBD1 (6 bases). Germline CDR1 is SGHAT and CDR2 is FQNNGV. This CDR3 is 16 amino acids long. The ends were cut back, 6 bases at V and 2 bases at J, with 17 bases in the middle. CDR3 sequence reads: CASSWAAAGAGNTIYF. The CDR3 DNA reads as TGTGCCAGCAGTTGGGCGGCGGCAGGGGCTGGAAACACCATATATTTT.

The DNA of the CDR3 is TGTGCCAGCAGCTTAGCGACACTAGCGGGAAGGGGAGAGACCCAGTACTTC. Protein sequence: CASSLATLAGRGETQYF. V gene TRBV7-2 combines with J gene TRBJ2-5; 10 bases are a match to TRBD2. There are 17 residues in the CDR3. The trim removed 0 bases at V and 4 bases at J, leaving 8 bases unmatched. CDR1 is SGHTA, CDR2 FQGNSA, per germline. The entire variable domain, with the rest obtained from reference TRBV7-2 and TRBJ2-5, is as follows: GAGVSQSPSNKVTEKGKDVELRCDPISGHTALYWYRQSLGQGLEFLIYFQGNSAPDKSGLPSDRFSAERTGGSVSTLTIQRTQQEDSAVYLCASSLATLAGRGETQYFGPGTRLLVL.

The chain carries TRBV27 and TRBJ2-6, with 7 bases identical to TRBD1. The trim removed 3 bases at V and 2 bases at J, leaving 7 bases unmatched. CDR1 and CDR2 (germline): MNHEY, SMNVEV (reference sequence). The CDR3 loop spans 17 amino acids. CDR3 protein: CASSFHTGATGANVLTF. The CDR3 bases are TGTGCCAGCAGTTTTCATACAGGGGCGACTGGGGCCAACGTCCTGACTTTC.

The chain employs TRBV9 and TRBJ2-1, with 9 nucleotides matching TRBD2. With 0 bases clipped from V and 6 bases from J, the junction kept 4 bases outside the gene matches. The CDR3 has 15 amino acids. The germline gives CDR1 SGDLS, CDR2 YYNGEE. The CDR3 region is CASSVGLAGPNEQFF. The CDR3, as DNA: TGTGCCAGCAGCGTAGGCCTAGCGGGACCCAATGAGCAGTTCTTC. Combining the CDR3 with reference TRBV9 and TRBJ2-1 gives the whole variable domain DSGVTQTPKHLITATGQRVTLRCSPRSGDLSVYWYQQSLDQGLQFLIQYYNGEERAKGNILERFSAQQFPDLHSELNLSSLELGDSALYFCASSVGLAGPNEQFFGPGTRLTVL.

This chain joins TRBV3-1 (or the pseudogene TRBV3-2) and TRBJ2-7; weak D call: TRBD2 (7 bases). CDR3 length equals 18 residues. Germline V CDR1 and CDR2: LGHDT, YNNKEL (reference sequence). Trimming pared 0 bases from V and 0 bases from J, leaving 18 bases between. CDR3 DNA sequence: TGTGCCAGCAGCCAAGATCCCCTAGGGGGGGTCAGCTCCTACGAGCAGTACTTC. Protein: CASSQDPLGGVSSYEQYF.

This clone was seen a handful of times. This chain connects TRBV28 to TRBJ1-2; possible D gene TRBD1, 5 bases. Trimming cost V 5 bases and J 4 bases, with 20 bases left between them. The CDR3 loop spans 16 amino acids. CDR1 is MDHEN, CDR2 SYDVKM, per germline. The CDR3 loop is CASSPPWGQGPYGYTF. CDR3 nucleotide sequence: TGTGCCAGCAGTCCCCCTTGGGGTCAGGGCCCCTATGGCTACACCTTC.

The chain recombines TRBV7-3 with TRBJ2-7; perhaps TRBD1 as D (6 bases). Germline loops: CDR1 SGHTA, CDR2 FQGTGA. Between the trimmed V and J ends, which lost 1 base and 2 bases, there was a span of 9 bases. CDR3 length: 14 amino acids. CDR3 DNA sequence: TGTGCCAGCAGCTTAAGAACAGGGCCCTACGAGCAGTACTTC. It specifies CASSLRTGPYEQYF.

The genes are TRBV28 and TRBJ2-5; 12 bases are shared with TRBD2. This CDR3 contains 15 residues. V gave up 5 bases and J gave up 5 bases; unmatched junction bases: 6. In germline, CDR1 is MDHEN, CDR2 SYDVKM. CDR3 bases: TGTGCCAGCAGTCTACTAGCGGGAGGAGCGGAGACCCAGTACTTC. This translates into CASSLLAGGAETQYF.

This chain uses TRBV29-1 with TRBJ2-3, with D perhaps matching TRBD1 (6 bases). V was shortened by 6 bases and J by 0 bases, with 16 bases between the two germline ends. CDR3 length equals 15 residues. Germline V CDR1 and CDR2: SQVTM, ANQGSEA. CDR3 sequence: CSVTDRLYSTDTQYF. As DNA, the CDR3 is TGCAGCGTCACAGACAGGCTATATAGCACAGATACGCAGTATTTT.

The chain links TRBV19 to TRBJ2-1, with 7 bases that match TRBD2. Germline V lookup: CDR1 LNHDA, CDR2 SQIVND (reference sequence). The CDR3 is made up of 13 amino acids. J lost 7 bases, V lost 3 bases, and 3 bases had no gene match. The CDR3 sequence is CASSMRERNEQFF. In nucleotides, the CDR3 is TGTGCCAGTAGTATGCGGGAGCGGAATGAGCAGTTCTTC.

The CDR3 region is CASSPPSGTPFNYGYTF. As DNA, the CDR3 is TGTGCCAGCAGCCCCCCCTCCGGGACACCCTTTAACTATGGCTACACCTTC. The chain has TRBV7-2 and TRBJ1-2; weak D call: TRBD1 (6 bases). In germline, CDR1 is SGHTA, CDR2 FQGNSA. V lost 5 bases and J 1 base, leaving 20 bases between the germline ends. This CDR3 region has 17 residues.

This clone turned up a few times. The gene calls are TRBV28 and TRBJ2-5; D uncertain. Trimming took off 6 bases at V and 6 bases at J, with 17 bases between the two ends. The CDR3 sequence is 14 residues long. Germline CDR1 and CDR2: MDHEN and SYDVKM. Here the CDR3 DNA reads TGTGCCAGCAGCCCCCCGACATTGTGGAAGACCCAGTACTTC. Protein sequence: CASSPPTLWKTQYF. Based on the CDR3 plus reference TRBV28 and TRBJ2-5, the full variable domain is DVKVTQSSRYLVKRTGEKVFLECVQDMDHENMFWYRQDPGLGLRLIYFSYDVKMKEKGDIPEGYSVSREKKERFSLILESASTNQTSMYLCASSPPTLWKTQYFGPGTRLLVL.

The rearrangement links TRBV12-3 or TRBV12-4 to TRBJ2-7; TRBD2 is a possible D gene (6 bases). Deletions cut 6 bases from V and 5 bases from J, with 14 bases between. The CDR3 loop spans 13 amino acids. The CDR3 is CASRVSGGNEQYF. The CDR3 nucleotides read TGTGCCAGCAGGGTATCTGGCGGGAACGAGCAGTACTTC.

The chain has TRBV30 and TRBJ1-5, with D perhaps TRBD1 (5 bases). The CDR3 totals 15 residues. Germline V lookup: CDR1 GTSNPN, CDR2 SVGIG (reference sequence). Trimming left V 4 bases short and J 0 bases short, with 13 bases between. CDR3 bases: TGTGCCTGGACCTCGGGGGTAGATAGCAATCAGCCCCAGCATTTT. Its translation is CAWTSGVDSNQPQHF.

This chain links TRBV11-3 with TRBJ1-1; 8 nucleotides match TRBD1. Germline values: CDR1 SGHNT, CDR2 YENEEA. With V trimmed by 5 bases and J by 6 bases, 11 bases remained unmatched. The length of the CDR3 is 15 residues. As DNA, the CDR3 is TGTGCCAGCAGCCCAAGACAGGGGATGGGCGCTGAAGCTTTCTTT. Protein product: CASSPRQGMGAEAFF.

The chain links TRBV29-1 to TRBJ2-7, with TRBD1 matching 9 bases. Germline CDR1 reads SQVTM; CDR2 reads ANQGSEA. The junction had 11 bases not matched to a gene; V was cut back by 5 bases and J by 6 bases. This CDR3 comprises 14 residues. The CDR3 nucleotides read TGCAGCGTTAGCCCCGGGACAGGGTATCGCGAGCAGTACTTC. It yields the protein CSVSPGTGYREQYF.

V usage is TRBV7-2 and J usage is TRBJ2-1; 8 bases line up with TRBD2. CDR1 SGHTA and CDR2 FQGNSA come from the germline V gene. V lost 1 base, J lost 6 bases, and 2 bases stayed unmatched. CDR3 length: 14 amino acids. Written as DNA, the CDR3 is TGTGCCAGCAGCTTAGGCGGACTAGCCAATGAGCAGTTCTTC. Its translation is CASSLGGLANEQFF. Combining the CDR3 with reference TRBV7-2 and TRBJ2-1 gives the whole variable domain GAGVSQSPSNKVTEKGKDVELRCDPISGHTALYWYRQSLGQGLEFLIYFQGNSAPDKSGLPSDRFSAERTGGSVSTLTIQRTQQEDSAVYLCASSLGGLANEQFFGPGTRLTVL.

The chain has TRBV11-3 and TRBJ1-4, with D perhaps TRBD1 (5 bases). Trimming took off 0 bases at V and 0 bases at J, with 17 bases between the two ends. The CDR3 has 19 amino acids. Germline V lookup: CDR1 SGHNT, CDR2 YENEEA. The CDR3 coding sequence is TGTGCCAGCAGCTTAGATCAAGGAGGGACGGCTGCAACTAATGAAAAACTGTTTTTT. Protein sequence: CASSLDQGGTAATNEKLFF. Full variable domain (rest looked up from reference TRBV11-3 and TRBJ1-4): EAGVVQSPRYKIIEKKQPVAFWCNPISGHNTLYWYLQNLGQGPELLIRYENEEAVDDSQLPKDRFSAERLKGVDSTLKIQPAELGDSAVYLCASSLDQGGTAATNEKLFFGSGTQLSVL.

This chain joins TRBV5-1 and TRBJ2-1; 8 nucleotides agree with TRBD1. The germline gives CDR1 SGHRS, CDR2 YFSETQ. Trimming removed 0 bases from V and 8 bases from J; junction bases left unmatched: 7. The CDR3 has 15 amino acids. CDR3 coding DNA: TGCGCCAGCAGCTTGGAAGGCAGGGGGCGGGATGAGCAGTTCTTC. It codes for CASSLEGRGRDEQFF.